This T cell receptor (beta chain) was profiled in a study of blood T cell repertoires in COVID-19. Across the whole study: Some COVID-19 samples were acute and others convalescent; all came from the United States, Italy and Spain.

Only in-frame clones appear in the TCRdb table, and some are missing; sequencing was by immunoSEQ multiplex PCR. The sample has almost 250,000 clones; 65% to 90% are singletons. The table lists this clone with a count of one. The V and J ends lost 4 bases and 1 base, in that order; junction bases with no gene match: 6. CDR3 length equals 16 residues. Germline assignment: CDR1 LNHDA and CDR2 SQIVND (reference sequence). The TCR was taken from a woman in her forties or fifties with acute COVID-19. The sequenced sample consisted of PBMCs or T cells enriched from blood (not recorded which). The V call is TRBV19, the J call TRBJ1-1, with 10 bases aligning to TRBD1. The CDR3 reads CASSTRQGARNTEAFF. DNA of the CDR3: TGTGCCAGTAGTACCCGACAGGGGGCGCGGAACACTGAAGCTTTCTTT. Complete variable domain (other parts from reference TRBV19 and TRBJ1-1): DGGITQSPKYLFRKEGQNVTLSCEQNLNHDAMYWYRQDPGQGLRLIYYSQIVNDFQKGDIAEGYSVSREKKESFPLTVTSAQKNPTAFYLCASSTRQGARNTEAFFGQGTRLTVV.